A single sample gave rise to the 13 T cell receptor beta chains below, sequenced in a study of cytomegalovirus exposure and HLA in healthy donors (TCRdb year 2017). Preparation of the library involved the immunoSEQ multiplex PCR assay. TCRdb provides this immuneACCESS table in a form limited to in-frame rearrangements. Some clones are lacking; in checked studies, under half of them reflect an unresolved V gene, and why the rest are absent is not known. This sample comprises about 56,000 clones, approximately 94% of them detected only once. The top ten hold 0.9% to 1.4% of the sample. Material for sequencing was PBMCs. The receptors shown here come from a man younger than 35 in good health and CMV-seronegative.

The chain employs TRBV7-6 and TRBJ2-1; 12 positions agree with TRBD1. The CDR3 is 18 residues long. From germline, CDR1 is SGHVS and CDR2 FNYEAQ. V was clipped by 4 bases and J by 0 bases; unmatched bases: 7. CDR3 DNA sequence: TGTGCCAGCAGCTCCGGGACAGGGGGCTTTAGCTCCTACAATGAGCAGTTCTTC. This translates into CASSSGTGGFSSYNEQFF.

Here the CDR3 DNA reads TGTGCCAGCAGTTGGACGACAGGGGAGACCCAGTACTTC. As protein: CASSWTTGETQYF. The rearrangement joins TRBV27 to TRBJ2-5; 7 bases match TRBD1. V shed 4 bases and J 5 bases; nucleotides not matched to a gene: 4. The CDR3 runs 13 residues. CDR1 and CDR2 (germline): MNHEY, SMNVEV (reference sequence).

The J gene is TRBJ2-1, the V gene TRBV10-2; D call uncertain. Trimming left V 1 base short and J 6 bases short, with 10 bases between. The CDR3 has 14 residues. Germline V CDR1 and CDR2: WSHSY, SAAADI. CDR3 loop: CASSEYGPTNEQFF. The CDR3 bases are TGCGCCAGCAGTGAGTATGGGCCTACCAATGAGCAGTTCTTC.

This chain uses TRBV12-5 with TRBJ2-1; 14 nucleotides agree with TRBD2. Trimming removed 6 bases from V and 7 bases from J; junction bases left unmatched: 5. The CDR3 extends over 15 amino acids. In germline, CDR1 is LGHNT, CDR2 FRNRAP. CDR3: CASGKTSGRVNEQFF. The DNA for the CDR3 is TGTGCTAGTGGGAAGACTAGCGGGAGGGTGAATGAGCAGTTCTTC.

V gene TRBV7-9 combines with J gene TRBJ1-1; possible D gene TRBD1, 6 bases. The CDR3 runs 12 residues. The ends were cut back, 5 bases at V and 8 bases at J, with 12 bases in the middle. Per the germline V gene, CDR1 is SEHNR and CDR2 is FQNEAQ (reference sequence). CDR3 in DNA: TGTGCCAGCAGCCGAATCGACAGGGAAGCTTTCTTT. It encodes CASSRIDREAFF. Based on the CDR3 plus reference TRBV7-9 and TRBJ1-1, the full variable domain is DTGVSQNPRHKITKRGQNVTFRCDPISEHNRLYWYRQTLGQGPEFLTYFQNEAQLEKSRLLSDRFSAERPKGSFSTLEIQRTEQGDSAMYLCASSRIDREAFFGQGTRLTVV.

V gene TRBV5-4 combines with J gene TRBJ2-5; TRBD2 matches 8 bases. The CDR3 is 17 amino acids. Germline assignment: CDR1 SGHNT and CDR2 YYREEE (reference sequence). J gave up 4 bases and V 0 bases, and 11 bases lay outside the gene matches. The DNA of the CDR3 is TGTGCCAGCAGCTTGGATGTTTTGGCGGGAGGTCGAGAGACCCAGTACTTC. As protein: CASSLDVLAGGRETQYF.

The CDR3 coding sequence is TGTGCCAGCAGCTGGGGGGGGCGGGAAACTGAAGCTTTCTTT. It specifies CASSWGGRETEAFF. The chain couples TRBV5-7 to TRBJ1-1; a weak D match, TRBD1 (6 bases). TRBV5-7 is reported as an ORF; its role is uncertain. This CDR3 region has 14 residues. V shed 3 bases and J shed 5 bases, with 14 bases lying between them.

The chain links TRBV4-1 to TRBJ2-4, with TRBD2 as a possible D gene (7 bases). V gave up 3 bases and J gave up 7 bases, with 22 bases separating them. CDR3 length: 17 residues. CDR1 MGHRA and CDR2 YSYEKL come from the germline V gene. CDR3 loop: CASSHERGGLGANIQYF. The CDR3 DNA reads as TGCGCCAGCAGCCACGAAAGGGGGGGCCTTGGGGCCAACATTCAGTACTTC.

The genes are TRBV7-9 and TRBJ2-3; D is unclear. Germline V lookup: CDR1 SEHNR, CDR2 FQNEAQ (reference sequence). V was shortened by 4 bases and J by 2 bases, with 7 bases between the two germline ends. The CDR3 length is 13 residues. The CDR3 DNA is TGTGCCAGCAGCTCAGTCGTCACAGATACGCAGTATTTT. Its translation is CASSSVVTDTQYF.

The chain uses TRBV11-2 and TRBJ2-3; D gene ambiguous. Looked up from germline, CDR1 is SGHAT and CDR2 is FQNNGV. V dropped 5 bases and J dropped 2 bases, with 14 bases sitting between them. The CDR3 is 15 amino acids. CDR3 DNA: TGTGCCAGCAGCCCTCGTTTTTGGGCCACAGATACGCAGTATTTT. This encodes CASSPRFWATDTQYF. Full variable domain (missing parts from reference TRBV11-2 and TRBJ2-3): EAGVAQSPRYKIIEKRQSVAFWCNPISGHATLYWYQQILGQGPKLLIQFQNNGVVDDSQLPKDRFSAERLKGVDSTLKIQPAKLEDSAVYLCASSPRFWATDTQYFGPGTRLTVL.

This chain uses TRBV11-2 with TRBJ2-7; 10 nucleotides agree with TRBD1. The CDR3 totals 14 residues. Germline trimming cut 4 bases from V and 3 bases from J; bases unmatched to any gene: 3. CDR1 and CDR2 (germline): SGHAT, FQNNGV. The CDR3 loop is CASSSTGGDYEQYF. The CDR3 nucleotides read TGTGCCAGCAGCTCGACAGGGGGCGACTACGAGCAGTACTTC.

V usage is TRBV14 and J usage is TRBJ1-1, with D tentatively TRBD1 (5 bases). In germline, CDR1 is SGHDN, CDR2 FVKESK. The V end lost 5 bases, the J end lost 1 base, and 17 bases lay between the germline ends. The CDR3 has 16 residues. In DNA form, the CDR3 reads TGTGCCAGCAGCATGCGACAGAGACTTAAGAACACTGAAGCTTTCTTT. As protein: CASSMRQRLKNTEAFF.

The chain couples TRBV4-2 to TRBJ2-3; TRBD2 agrees at 11 bases. Trimming at V came to 0 bases and at J to 0 bases, leaving 8 bases not matched to a gene. The germline V gene encodes CDR1 LGHNA and CDR2 YNFKEQ. This CDR3 has 19 residues. CDR3 in amino acids: CASSQDLASGRKSTDTQYF. CDR3 DNA sequence: TGTGCCAGCAGCCAAGACCTTGCTAGCGGGAGGAAAAGCACAGATACGCAGTATTTT.